The clone carrying this T cell receptor beta chain was seen a single time. What it recognizes is unknown. The entry originates in a study of T cells in Graves' hyperthyroidism and ophthalmopathy. Study summary: Initial diagnosis, before any treatment, was when peripheral blood was collected.

V was pared by 5 bases and J by 0 bases, with 15 bases of the junction left unmatched. The CDR3 loop spans 19 amino acids. Template material for amplifying TCR beta CDR3 regions consisted of RNA transcripts. First-round RT-PCR with HTBI primers amplified the TCR CDR3 region. One entry per CDR3 protein results from TCRdb running MiXCR on the multiplex PCR reads. The repertoire holds approximately 610,000 distinct CDR3 sequences, with roughly a sixth as singletons. Findings and limits, study-wide: Prediction of ophthalmopathy progression came a median roughly 6.7 months pre-onset.

Stable hyperthyroidism: no ophthalmopathy progression over 18 months of follow-up. Those patients with uncontrolled infection, other autoimmune disease, pregnancy or lactation were excluded. This clonotype originated in a woman in her late teens or twenties with Graves' hyperthyroidism. The genes are TRBV12-3 or TRBV12-4 and TRBJ1-5; 8 bases fit TRBD1. Sequences were obtained from blood. The chain's CDR3 is CASSPRQGRGGYSNQPQHF. CDR3 nucleotides: TGTGCCAGCAGTCCTCGACAGGGGCGGGGGGGTTATAGCAATCAGCCCCAGCATTTT.